What follows describes a single T cell receptor beta chain. Its target is not known. Only in-frame clones appear in the TCRdb table, and some are missing; sequencing was by immunoSEQ multiplex PCR. The data show more than 35,000 clones, roughly 96% seen once. Looked up from germline, CDR1 is LNHDA and CDR2 is SQIVND (reference sequence). This CDR3 region has 17 residues. V lost 5 bases to trimming and J lost 2 bases; unmatched junction nucleotides: 11. These data originate in a study of T cells in tuberculosis. Across the study: A South African cohort included IGRA-negative adolescents, latently infected IGRA-positive adolescents and adults with active tuberculosis. Study-level findings and limits: Using the GMM-specific repertoire gave about 87% accuracy versus approximately 66% with motifs. GMM-specific TCRs were nearer to active tuberculosis alpha repertoires, suggesting expansion.

This rearrangement joins TRBV19 to TRBJ2-3; 9 positions agree with TRBD2. The specimen sequenced was PBMCs. This clonotype originated in a donor between 10 and 35 years old with latent tuberculosis or without tuberculosis infection. The CDR3 DNA is TGTGCCAGTAGTTTGGCCCCGGTAGCGGGGGACACAGATACGCAGTATTTT. This codes for CASSLAPVAGDTDTQYF.